The rows below give T cell receptor beta chains drawn from one sample of a study of cytomegalovirus exposure and HLA in healthy donors. Produced via immunoSEQ multiplex PCR; TCRdb's table is partial and in-frame only. The sample yields some 180,000 clones, 9.5% seen once. Sequenced material: PBMCs. Receptor source: a woman in her twenties or thirties in good health and CMV-seropositive. Both conserved end residues are part of each CDR3. D genes are given only for firm matches. Expanded clones are given a class, and other clones once, few, many or no size at all.

v_gene	abundance	len	d_gene	j_gene	CDR3aa	CDR3nt
TRBV9	-	14	-	TRBJ1-5	CASSLGGTNQPQHF	TGTGCCAGCTCCCTGGGGGGAACTAATCAGCCCCAGCATTTT
TRBV2	few	14	-	TRBJ1-5	CASSDANRDQPQHF	TGTGCCAGCAGTGACGCTAACCGGGATCAGCCCCAGCATTTT
TRBV6-5	few	15	TRBD1	TRBJ2-7	CASSYLRDRINEQYF	TGTGCCAGCAGTTACCTTAGGGACAGGATAAACGAGCAGTACTTC
TRBV11-2	-	15	TRBD1	TRBJ2-5	CASSLRQGARETQYF	TGTGCCAGCAGCTTAAGACAGGGGGCTAGAGAGACCCAGTACTTC
TRBV9	few	12	-	TRBJ1-3	CASSVQGNTIYF	TGTGCCAGCAGCGTCCAGGGAAACACCATATATTTT
TRBV10-2	few	15	-	TRBJ1-3	CASEDLTSSGNTIYF	TGCGCCAGCGAGGACTTGACAAGCTCTGGAAACACCATATATTTT
TRBV4-1	few	14	TRBD2	TRBJ2-3	CATQRTSSTDTQYF	TGCGCCACACAGAGGACTAGCTCCACAGATACGCAGTATTTT
TRBV4-1	-	18	-	TRBJ1-2	CASSQDRSGRLANYGYTF	TGCGCCAGCAGCCAAGATCGGTCCGGCAGGTTAGCTAACTATGGCTACACCTTC
TRBV7-9	few	16	-	TRBJ1-5	CASSLWARGRNQPQHF	TGTGCCAGCAGCCTCTGGGCCAGGGGTCGCAATCAGCCCCAGCATTTT
TRBV6-1	few	14	-	TRBJ2-1	CASSEGGSYNEQFF	TGTGCCAGCAGTGAGGGGGGTTCCTACAATGAGCAGTTCTTC
TRBV27	few	13	TRBD1	TRBJ2-5	CASSATGVETQYF	TGTGCCAGCAGTGCGACAGGGGTAGAGACCCAGTACTTC
TRBV6-1	-	15	-	TRBJ2-5	CASSVRQGWQENQYF	TGTGCCAGCAGTGTCCGGCAGGGGTGGCAAGAGAACCAGTACTTC
TRBV4-1	-	16	TRBD1	TRBJ1-3	CASSRGGPSSGNTIYF	TGCGCCAGCAGCCGAGGGGGCCCTAGCTCTGGAAACACCATATATTTT
TRBV30	few	19	TRBD1	TRBJ2-6	CAWSTGGTGGGNGANVLTF	TGTGCCTGGAGTACCGGCGGGACAGGGGGCGGTAATGGGGCCAACGTCCTGACTTTC
TRBV11-2	once	14	-	TRBJ2-1	CASSLELALGEQFF	TGTGCCAGCAGCTTAGAGCTAGCGTTGGGGGAGCAGTTCTTC
TRBV30	few	15	-	TRBJ2-2	CAGHPRFPNTGELFF	TGTGCCGGCCACCCCAGATTTCCGAACACCGGGGAGCTGTTTTTT
TRBV2	-	15	-	TRBJ2-2	CASRIVLVGGGELFF	TGTGCCAGCAGGATCGTACTAGTGGGTGGCGGGGAGCTGTTTTTT
TRBV27	few	15	TRBD2	TRBJ2-5	CASSADGRARETQYF	TGTGCCAGCAGTGCCGACGGGAGGGCGAGGGAGACCCAGTACTTC
TRBV27	-	18	TRBD2	TRBJ2-3	CASSLFLGTSGGRDTQYF	TGTGCCAGCAGTTTATTCCTTGGGACTAGCGGGGGTAGGGATACGCAGTATTTT
TRBV6-1	few	15	TRBD1	TRBJ2-4	CASSPGQGAKNIQYF	TGTGCCAGCAGTCCGGGACAGGGGGCCAAAAACATTCAGTACTTC
TRBV5-4	few	14	TRBD1	TRBJ2-3	CASRPDRGTDTQYF	TGTGCCAGCAGACCGGACAGGGGAACAGATACGCAGTATTTT
TRBV10-1	-	16	TRBD2	TRBJ2-1	CASSRALAGLYNEQFF	TGCGCCAGCAGTAGGGCACTAGCGGGCCTCTACAATGAGCAGTTCTTC
TRBV28	few	14	TRBD1	TRBJ1-4	CASRGEQGHEKLFF	TGTGCCAGCAGGGGGGAACAGGGGCATGAAAAACTGTTTTTT
TRBV7-6	few	15	-	TRBJ2-1	CASSLPGTSYNEQFF	TGTGCCAGCAGCTTACCCGGTACCTCCTACAATGAGCAGTTCTTC
TRBV5-1	few	16	TRBD2	TRBJ2-3	CASSFGSSGTTDTQYF	TGCGCCAGCAGCTTTGGCTCTAGCGGAACCACAGATACGCAGTATTTT
TRBV19	few	17	TRBD2	TRBJ2-2	CASSISGGGVNTGELFF	TGTGCCAGTAGTATATCGGGCGGGGGGGTAAACACCGGGGAGCTGTTTTTT
TRBV10-2	few	14	TRBD1	TRBJ2-7	CASSEGQGAYEQYF	TGCGCCAGCAGTGAAGGACAGGGGGCCTACGAGCAGTACTTC
TRBV18	few	13	TRBD1	TRBJ2-5	CASSPRGTETQYF	TGTGCCAGCTCACCCAGGGGGACAGAGACCCAGTACTTC